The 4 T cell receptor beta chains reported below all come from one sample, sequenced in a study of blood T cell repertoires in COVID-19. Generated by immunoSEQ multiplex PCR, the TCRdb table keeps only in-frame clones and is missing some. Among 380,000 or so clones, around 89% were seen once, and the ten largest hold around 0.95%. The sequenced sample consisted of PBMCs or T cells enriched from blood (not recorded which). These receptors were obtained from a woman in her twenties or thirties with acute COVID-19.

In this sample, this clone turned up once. Here the CDR3 reads CASSLNTGNTEAFF. The DNA of the CDR3 is TGCGCCAGCAGCTTGAATACAGGGAACACTGAAGCTTTCTTT. The chain joins TRBV5-1 to TRBJ1-1; possibly TRBD1 for D (5 bases). The V gene's germline CDR1 is SGHRS and CDR2 YFSETQ. The CDR3 spans 14 residues. The ends were cut back, 1 base at V and 1 base at J, with 8 bases in the middle.

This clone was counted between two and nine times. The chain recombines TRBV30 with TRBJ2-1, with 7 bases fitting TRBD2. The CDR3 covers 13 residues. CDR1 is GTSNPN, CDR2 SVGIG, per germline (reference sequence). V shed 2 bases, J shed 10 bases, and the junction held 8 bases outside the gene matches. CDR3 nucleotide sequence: TGTGCCTGGAGTCCCCCCTCCGGGAGGGAGCAGTTCTTC. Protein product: CAWSPPSGREQFF.

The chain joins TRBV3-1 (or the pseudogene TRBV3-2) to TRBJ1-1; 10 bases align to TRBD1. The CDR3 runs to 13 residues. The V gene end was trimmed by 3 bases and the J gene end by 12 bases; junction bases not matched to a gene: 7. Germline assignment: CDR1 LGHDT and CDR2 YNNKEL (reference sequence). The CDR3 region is CASSHQTGGMTFF. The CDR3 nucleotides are TGTGCCAGCAGCCACCAGACAGGGGGCATGACTTTCTTT.

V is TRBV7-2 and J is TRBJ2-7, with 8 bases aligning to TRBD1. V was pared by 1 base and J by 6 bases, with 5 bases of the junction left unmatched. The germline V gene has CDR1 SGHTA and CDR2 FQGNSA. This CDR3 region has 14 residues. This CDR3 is CASSLGTGISEQYF. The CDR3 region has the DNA TGTGCCAGCAGCTTAGGGACAGGGATCAGCGAGCAGTACTTC.